This T cell receptor (beta chain) is drawn from a study of regulatory T cells in long-lasting Graves disease. Study-level results: Newly diagnosed Graves' patients had higher TCR diversity than persistent ones.

Construction of the TCR beta libraries employed iRepertoire HTBI primers in conjunction with Arm-PCR of CDR3 regions. TCRdb re-called the multiplex PCR reads with MiXCR, one entry per CDR3 protein. The sample consists of 300,000 to 500,000 distinct CDR3 sequences, under 25% of them appearing once. This clonotype was recorded at least ten times. Its specificity is unknown. Time point here: persistent/refractory GD, antithyroid drugs over 5 years with positive TRAb. RNA isolated from PBMCs was used to make the TCR library. One endocrinology department in Xi'an, China, was where patients came from. The source is a female donor with Graves disease. The specimen was peripheral blood mononuclear cells (PBMCs), collected when the disease was refractory, from a patient treated with antithyroid drugs.

CDR3 sequence reads: CASNPGQPGSYEQYF. The CDR3 DNA follows: TGTGCCAGCAATCCAGGGCAGCCCGGCTCCTACGAGCAGTACTTC. The rearrangement uses TRBV7-2 and TRBJ2-7; possible D gene TRBD1, 5 bases. The CDR3 has 15 residues. V was trimmed by 7 bases and J by 0 bases, leaving 16 bases between them. CDR1 SGHTA and CDR2 FQGNSA come from the germline V gene.